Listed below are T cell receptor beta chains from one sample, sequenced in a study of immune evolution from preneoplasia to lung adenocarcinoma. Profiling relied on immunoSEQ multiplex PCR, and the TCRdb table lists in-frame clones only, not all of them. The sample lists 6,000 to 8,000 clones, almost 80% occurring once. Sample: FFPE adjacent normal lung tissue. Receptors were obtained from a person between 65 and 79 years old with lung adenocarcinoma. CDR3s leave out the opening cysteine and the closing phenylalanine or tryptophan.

CDR3aa: ASSFMGSLTDTQY
v_gene: TRBV28

CDR3aa: ASCMGQLNTGELF
v_gene: TRBV18

CDR3aa: ASRGTSGTQY
v_gene: TRBV5-1

CDR3aa: ASSWTSRGGETQY
v_gene: TRBV28

CDR3aa: ASSLRDQPQH
v_gene: TRBV5-6

CDR3aa: ASRSDRARDEQY
v_gene: TRBV2

CDR3aa: ASSQVRMEEPQH
v_gene: TRBV4-1

CDR3aa: ASSTQGWGNTEAF
v_gene: TRBV6-5

CDR3aa: ASSLTDRGRLNEQF
v_gene: TRBV18

CDR3aa: ASSLYASRGDTQY
v_gene: TRBV27

CDR3aa: ASSDRQNSPLH
v_gene: TRBV6-1

CDR3aa: ASREPTANRDGYT
v_gene: TRBV2

CDR3aa: ASNTGNTEAF
v_gene: TRBV6-6

CDR3aa: ASSQGGGGNSPLH
v_gene: TRBV4-1

CDR3aa: ASSLERTGHSPLH
v_gene: TRBV13

CDR3aa: ASSLAQGGTTEAF
v_gene: TRBV7-9

CDR3aa: ASSYSRTGEAF
v_gene: TRBV6-5

CDR3aa: ASSLGGLAGGSSYNEQF
v_gene: TRBV5-1

CDR3aa: ASSGTVNSPLH
v_gene: TRBV10-1

CDR3aa: ATNAQGEETQY
v_gene: TRBV15

CDR3aa: ASSSGIKQPQH
v_gene: TRBV5-4

CDR3aa: ASSWGQGLEAF
v_gene: TRBV27

CDR3aa: ASKEANTGELF
v_gene: TRBV28

CDR3aa: ASSPGGRGGQDYGYT
v_gene: TRBV11-2

CDR3aa: ASGQGYGYT
v_gene: TRBV6-1

CDR3aa: ASRKGWAPEGHEQF
v_gene: TRBV28

CDR3aa: ASTYSDIGNTEAF
v_gene: TRBV28

CDR3aa: ASSSVGTGKISYNEQF
v_gene: TRBV5-1

CDR3aa: ASSQEGTRKDTQY
v_gene: TRBV4-1

CDR3aa: ASSEYWGNGYT
v_gene: TRBV25-1

CDR3aa: SGGTTYEQY
v_gene: TRBV29-1

CDR3aa: ASSPVGHSTDTQY
v_gene: TRBV11-2

CDR3aa: ASRLDRGFSYEQY
v_gene: TRBV2

CDR3aa: ASSLWGVRNQPQH
v_gene: TRBV5-6

CDR3aa: ASSARQGASTEAF
v_gene: TRBV25-1

CDR3aa: ASSQRQPRDNSPLH
v_gene: TRBV18

CDR3aa: ASRTGTGGSPLH
v_gene: TRBV19

CDR3aa: AWSVPAGFNYGYT
v_gene: TRBV30